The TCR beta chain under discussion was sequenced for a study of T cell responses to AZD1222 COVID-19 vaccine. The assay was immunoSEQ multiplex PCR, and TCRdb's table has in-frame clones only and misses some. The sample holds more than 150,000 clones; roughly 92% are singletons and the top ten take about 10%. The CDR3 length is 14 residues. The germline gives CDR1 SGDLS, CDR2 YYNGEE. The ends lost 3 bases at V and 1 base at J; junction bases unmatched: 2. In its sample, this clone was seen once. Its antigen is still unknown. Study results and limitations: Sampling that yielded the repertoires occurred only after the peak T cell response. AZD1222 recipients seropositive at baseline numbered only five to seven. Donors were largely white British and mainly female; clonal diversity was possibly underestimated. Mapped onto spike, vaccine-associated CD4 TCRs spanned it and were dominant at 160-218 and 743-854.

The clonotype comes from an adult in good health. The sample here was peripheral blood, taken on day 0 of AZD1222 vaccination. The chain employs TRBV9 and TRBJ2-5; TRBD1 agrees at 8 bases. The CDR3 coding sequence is TGTGCCAGCAGCGCAGACAGGGGCCAAGAGACCCAGTACTTC. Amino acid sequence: CASSADRGQETQYF.